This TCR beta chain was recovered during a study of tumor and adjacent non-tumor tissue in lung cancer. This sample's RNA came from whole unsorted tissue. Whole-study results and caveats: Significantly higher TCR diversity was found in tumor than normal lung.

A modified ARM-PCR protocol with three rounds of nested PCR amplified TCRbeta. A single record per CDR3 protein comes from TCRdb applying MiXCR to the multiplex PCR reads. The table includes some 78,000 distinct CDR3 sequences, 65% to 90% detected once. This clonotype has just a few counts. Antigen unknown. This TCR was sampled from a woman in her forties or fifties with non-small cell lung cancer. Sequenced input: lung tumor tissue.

As DNA, the CDR3 is TGTGCCAGTAGCATGGGGACAGACAATGAGCAGTTCTTC. This sequence encodes CASSMGTDNEQFF. The rearrangement links TRBV5-5 to TRBJ2-1; TRBD1 matches 7 bases. The V and J ends lost 8 bases and 5 bases, in that order; junction bases with no gene match: 7. The CDR3 is 13 residues long. From germline, CDR1 is SGHKS and CDR2 YYEKEE (reference sequence). The variable domain in full, with the rest retrieved from reference TRBV5-5 and TRBJ2-1, is DAGVTQSPTHLIKTRGQQVTLRCSPISGHKSVSWYQQVLGQGPQFIFQYYEKEERGRGNFPDRFSARQFPNYSSELNVNALLLGDSALYLCASSMGTDNEQFFGPGTRLTVL.